These 4 T cell receptor beta chains were sequenced from one sample in a study of shared clonotypes between healthy human individuals (dated by TCRdb to about 2020). Libraries were prepared through the immunoSEQ multiplex PCR assay. As stored in TCRdb, this immuneACCESS dataset retains in-frame rearrangements with V and J assigned. A fraction of the clones does not appear; measured against another copy, unresolved V genes explain less than half of the discrepancy, and the remainder lacks a known reason. This sample gives about 2,100,000 clones in total; 90% to 95% of them show up just once. Of the sample, under 2% is held by the ten largest clones. CD8 naive samples were CD45RO-negative cells positively selected for CCR7, giving a CD45RA+CCR7+ population that excluded TemRA cells. Sample: naive CD8+ T cells from PBMCs. The label giving this sample's cell subset or site can be read as: CD45RA+CCR7+. These receptors were collected from a man between 18 and 35 years old in good health. Some clones in this sample may be carry-over from other donors' samples.

The chain combines TRBV7-6 with TRBJ2-1; the match to TRBD1 covers 8 bases. J lost 6 bases, V lost 1 base, and 11 bases had no gene match. CDR1 and CDR2 (germline): SGHVS, FNYEAQ. The CDR3 runs 17 residues. In DNA form, the CDR3 reads TGTGCCAGCAGCTTAGGGTCCCCCAGGACAGGGATCAATGAGCAGTTCTTC. Translation gives CASSLGSPRTGINEQFF.

This rearrangement joins TRBV9 to TRBJ2-7; D possibly uses TRBD1 or TRBD2 (6 bases each). Trimming removed 3 bases from V and 2 bases from J, with 15 bases in between. The CDR3 loop spans 15 amino acids. Germline lookup yields CDR1 SGDLS and CDR2 YYNGEE. The CDR3 DNA is TGTGCCAGCAGCGGTGGGTGGGGGGCGACCTACGAGCAGTACTTC. Its protein is CASSGGWGATYEQYF.

Comments on this clone: An end of the junction differs from the germline gene, which may be a read error. The chain employs TRBV11-2 and TRBJ2-1, with D unclear. CDR1 is SGHAT and CDR2 is FQNNGV in the germline V gene. The CDR3 sequence is 10 residues long. Here the CDR3 reads CASSSVIKVF. The CDR3 nucleotides read TGTGCCAGCAGTTCTGTGATTAAGGTCTTC.

As DNA, the CDR3 is TGTGCCAGCAGCTTATCGGCAGGCCGGGTCTATGGCTACACCTTC. It encodes CASSLSAGRVYGYTF. The J gene is TRBJ1-2, the V gene TRBV7-8; no reliable D call. CDR1 is SGHVS, CDR2 FQNEAQ, per germline. The CDR3 covers 15 residues. V lost 2 bases and J lost 4, with 14 bases in between. Drawing the rest from reference TRBV7-8 and TRBJ1-2, the complete variable domain is GAGVSQSPRYKVAKRGQDVALRCDPISGHVSLFWYQQALGQGPEFLTYFQNEAQLDKSGLPSDRFFAERPEGSVSTLKIQRTQQEDSAVYLCASSLSAGRVYGYTFGSGTRLTVV.